What follows are 7 T cell receptor beta chains derived from one specimen sequenced in a study of T-cell reconstitution after alpha-beta-depleted transplantation in children. Molecular barcoding with unique molecular identifiers was used for the TCRbeta library. TCRdb used MiXCR to reprocess the PCR reads, holding one entry per CDR3 protein. The table records approximately 400,000 distinct CDR3 sequences, roughly a tenth of them present only once. The sample in question was PBMCs from the stem cell graft donor, obtained from the stem cell graft. The source is a human donor who donated a stem cell graft to a child with acute myeloid leukemia.

Ten or more counts support this clonotype. This chain joins TRBV12-3 or TRBV12-4 and TRBJ2-5; 7 positions match TRBD2. The trim removed 3 bases at V and 2 bases at J, leaving 6 bases unmatched. The CDR3 has 15 amino acids. In DNA form, the CDR3 reads TGTGCCAGCAGTTTCGGGGGGTCAGTACAAGAGACCCAGTACTTC. The encoded protein is CASSFGGSVQETQYF.

This clonotype was counted a few times. The chain carries TRBV20-1 and TRBJ2-6; tentative D call: TRBD2 (5 bases). The CDR3 spans 13 residues. Germline CDR1 DFQATT, CDR2 SNEGSKA (reference sequence). Trimming removed 1 base at V and 15 bases at J, with 16 bases between. The CDR3 bases are TGCAGTGCTAGAGGGGTCGGAAGAGAGGGCCTGACTTTC. As protein: CSARGVGREGLTF.

This clonotype occurred a few times. The gene calls are TRBV6-5 and TRBJ2-3; possible D gene TRBD2, 6 bases. The V end lost 2 bases, the J end lost 6 bases, and 12 bases lay between the germline ends. The length of the CDR3 is 14 residues. The germline CDR1 and CDR2 sequences are MNHEY and SVGAGI. The DNA of the CDR3 is TGTGCCAGCAGTTACACACTAGCTCGTGATACGCAGTATTTT. It is translated as CASSYTLARDTQYF.

This clonotype was seen repeatedly, ten times or more. The J gene is TRBJ1-5, the V gene TRBV7-6; D remains unclear. The CDR3 spans 15 residues. Trimming took 1 base from V and 6 from J, leaving 13 bases between them. CDR1 is SGHVS and CDR2 is FNYEAQ in the germline V gene. CDR3 DNA: TGTGCCAGCAGCTTAGATGTTGGTCTCGGTCAGCCCCAGCATTTT. This sequence encodes CASSLDVGLGQPQHF.

This clonotype was seen only a few times. V and J are TRBV6-5 and TRBJ1-1, with D possibly being TRBD1 (6 bases). Germline CDR1 and CDR2: MNHEY and SVGAGI. V shed 2 bases and J shed 7 bases, with 11 bases lying between them. The CDR3 loop spans 13 amino acids. The DNA for the CDR3 is TGTGCCAGCAGTTACGCCGGGGGCGTTGAAGCTTTCTTT. It is translated as CASSYAGGVEAFF.

This chain connects TRBV5-6 to TRBJ2-5; no clear D. Germline CDR1 and CDR2: SGHDT and YYEEEE. V lost 0 bases to trimming and J lost 5 bases, with 5 bases between them. The CDR3 is 12 residues long. CDR3 DNA sequence: TGTGCCAGCAGCTTGGGAAGTGAGACCCAGTACTTC. It is translated as CASSLGSETQYF. Supplemented by reference TRBV5-6 and TRBJ2-5, the full variable domain reads DAGVTQSPTHLIKTRGQQVTLRCSPKSGHDTVSWYQQALGQGPQFIFQYYEEEERQRGNFPDRFSGHQFPNYSSELNVNALLLGDSALYLCASSLGSETQYFGPGTRLLVL.

This clonotype was seen only a few times. The chain couples TRBV20-1 to TRBJ2-5; no clear D. There are 13 residues in the CDR3. The germline V gene encodes CDR1 DFQATT and CDR2 SNEGSKA (reference sequence). The V end lost 0 bases, the J end lost 2 bases, and 7 bases lay between the germline ends. The CDR3 bases are TGCAGTGCTAGAGATAGTAATCAAGAGACCCAGTACTTC. Translated, it gives CSARDSNQETQYF.